This TCR beta chain was captured by sequencing in a study of CD8+ T cells in alopecia areata. Notes on the study in general: Because one nonresponder was included, the link of baseline CD8+ expansion to response is considered uncertain.

In its sample, this clone was seen a few times. The antigen is unknown. The treatment: oral pan-JAK inhibitor, 5-10 mg twice daily. V was trimmed by 1 base and J by 4 bases, leaving 12 bases between them. This CDR3 region has 15 residues. Germline V lookup: CDR1 MGHDK, CDR2 SYGVNS. As the sequencing template, cDNA was produced by extracting RNA and reverse transcribing it. Sequenced by immunoSEQ multiplex PCR; TCRdb stores in-frame clones only, minus some. The sample shows about 190,000 clones, 60% to 70% of them seen only once. This chain connects TRBV25-1 to TRBJ2-3; no firm D call. The clonotype originates from a human donor with alopecia areata. Material: CD4+ T cells sorted from blood, obtained at week 4, from a patient treated with tofacitinib. The CDR3 loop is CASSEFRSASDTQYF. The CDR3 bases are TGTGCCAGCAGTGAATTTAGGTCGGCATCAGATACGCAGTATTTT.